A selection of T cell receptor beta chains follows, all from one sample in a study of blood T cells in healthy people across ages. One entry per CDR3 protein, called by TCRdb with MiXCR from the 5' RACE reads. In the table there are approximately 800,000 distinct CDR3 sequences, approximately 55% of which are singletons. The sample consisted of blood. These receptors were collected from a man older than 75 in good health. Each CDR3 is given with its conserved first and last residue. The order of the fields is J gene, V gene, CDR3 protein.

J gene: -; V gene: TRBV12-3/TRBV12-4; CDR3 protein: CASSFRQGTSPLHF
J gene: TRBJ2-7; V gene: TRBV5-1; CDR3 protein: CASSLGDFDEQYF
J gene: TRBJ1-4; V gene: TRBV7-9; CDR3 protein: CASSPDRGLPGLFF
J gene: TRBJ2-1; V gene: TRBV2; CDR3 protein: CASRSSAGGPNEQFF
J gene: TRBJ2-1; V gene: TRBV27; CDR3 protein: CASRNLAGGTYEQFF
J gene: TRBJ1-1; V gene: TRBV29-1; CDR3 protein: CSVAGGLNTEAFF
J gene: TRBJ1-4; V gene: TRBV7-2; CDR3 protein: CASSLHQGNAAEKLFF
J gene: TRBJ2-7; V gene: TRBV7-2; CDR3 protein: CASSPSGEGTYEQYF
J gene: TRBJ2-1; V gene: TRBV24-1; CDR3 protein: CAPSASWEQFF
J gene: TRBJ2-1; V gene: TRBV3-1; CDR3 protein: CASSQTSGRATPYNEQFF
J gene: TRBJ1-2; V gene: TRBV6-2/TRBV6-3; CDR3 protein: CASKPPGAQAGYTF
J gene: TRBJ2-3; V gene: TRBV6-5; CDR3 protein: CASSPSGVGHRYAYF
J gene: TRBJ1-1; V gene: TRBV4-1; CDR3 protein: CASSQVSGELKAFF
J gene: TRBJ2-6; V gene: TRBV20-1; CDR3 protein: CSARKGAGANVLTF
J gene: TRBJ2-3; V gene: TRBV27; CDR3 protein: CASSLSPPSSGRARRYAYF
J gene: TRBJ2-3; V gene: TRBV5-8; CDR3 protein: CASSFQGAGYAYF
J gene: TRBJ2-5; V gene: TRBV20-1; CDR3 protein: CSAGGTRDQETQYF
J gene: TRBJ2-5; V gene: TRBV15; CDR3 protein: CATSRGQDRKETQYF
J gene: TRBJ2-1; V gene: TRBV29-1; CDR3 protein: CSVDVTAGLGGEQFF
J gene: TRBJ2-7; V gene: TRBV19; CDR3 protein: CASSKVHPGEQYF
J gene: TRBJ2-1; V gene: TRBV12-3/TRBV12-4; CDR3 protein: CASSPLREQFF
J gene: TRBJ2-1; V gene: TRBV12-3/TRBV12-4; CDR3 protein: CASSFGSNHNEQFF
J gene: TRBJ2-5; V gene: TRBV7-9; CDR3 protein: CASSRWGTTGINERYF
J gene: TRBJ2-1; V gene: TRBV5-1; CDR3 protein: CASSSSGGQARNEQFF
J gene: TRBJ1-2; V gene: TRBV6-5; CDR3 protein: CASSRRDNFGYGYTF
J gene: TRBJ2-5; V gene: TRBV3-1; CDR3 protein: CASSHEGPGVAQYF